The 26 T cell receptor beta chains listed next were all sequenced from one sample in a study of circulating and synovial CD4+ cells in juvenile arthritis. Only in-frame clones appear in the TCRdb table, and some are missing; sequencing was by immunoSEQ multiplex PCR. The sample has 34,000 or so clones, 94% seen once; the top ten hold 0.55% to 0.85%. The material sequenced was CD4+ T cells from blood. The receptors stem from a human donor with juvenile idiopathic arthritis.

The chain employs TRBV5-6 and TRBJ2-7; no clear D. Germline CDR1 and CDR2: SGHDT and YYEEEE. CDR3 length equals 12 residues. Deletions cut 4 bases from V and 4 bases from J, with 9 bases between. CDR3 residues: CASSLTEYEQYF. CDR3 nucleotide sequence: TGTGCCAGCAGCCTCACAGAGTACGAGCAGTACTTC.

V gene TRBV9 combines with J gene TRBJ1-1, with 9 bases lining up with TRBD1. The CDR3 length is 16 residues. Germline V lookup: CDR1 SGDLS, CDR2 YYNGEE. J gave up 0 bases and V 4 bases, and 7 bases lay outside the gene matches. In DNA form, the CDR3 reads TGTGCCAGCAGCTCCCGGGACAGGGTTGTGAACACTGAAGCTTTCTTT. Amino acids: CASSSRDRVVNTEAFF.

With regard to this clone: Its ends do not fully match the called genes, so a read error is possible. The sample has other DNA sequences that encode this CDR3 too. The chain links TRBV5-4 to TRBJ1-6, with a possible D match to TRBD1 (6 bases). The CDR3 covers 14 residues. Germline CDR1 reads SGHNT; CDR2 reads YYREEE (reference sequence). The CDR3 sequence is CASSFQTGNSPLHF. The CDR3 bases are TGTGCCAGCAGCTTCCAGACAGGAAATTCCCCCCTCCACTTT.

On this clone itself: The junction shows a germline mismatch at one end, possibly a read error. The same CDR3 arises from other DNA sequences in this sample as well. The rearrangement uses TRBV11-3 and TRBJ1-6; perhaps TRBD1 as D (5 bases). The CDR3 has 14 residues. Germline lookup yields CDR1 SGHNT and CDR2 YENEEA. The CDR3 region has the DNA TGTGCCAGCTCCATGGGACTCGGAAATTCCCCCCTCCACTTT. Its translation: CASSMGLGNSPLHF.

The rearrangement links TRBV6-1 to TRBJ1-5; no definite D call. This CDR3 region has 13 residues. Looked up from germline, CDR1 is MNHNS and CDR2 is SASEGT. The V end lost 6 bases, the J end lost 7 bases, and 13 bases lay between the germline ends. The CDR3 spells CASRVGEQQPQHF. In DNA form, the CDR3 reads TGTGCCAGCAGGGTCGGGGAGCAACAGCCCCAGCATTTT.

The chain is built from TRBV19 and TRBJ2-1; D possibly corresponds to TRBD1 (5 bases). This CDR3 is 13 amino acids long. The V gene's germline CDR1 is LNHDA and CDR2 SQIVND (reference sequence). Trimming pared 6 bases from V and 3 bases from J, leaving 9 bases between. DNA for the CDR3: TGTGCCAGTAGGATTGACAGCTACAATGAGCAGTTCTTC. This translates into CASRIDSYNEQFF. Filled out from reference TRBV19 and TRBJ2-1, the complete variable domain reads DGGITQSPKYLFRKEGQNVTLSCEQNLNHDAMYWYRQDPGQGLRLIYYSQIVNDFQKGDIAEGYSVSREKKESFPLTVTSAQKNPTAFYLCASRIDSYNEQFFGPGTRLTVL.

The chain joins TRBV5-8 to TRBJ1-2; possible D gene TRBD1, 5 bases. Trimming stripped 4 bases from V and 2 bases from J, with 6 bases between. Germline V CDR1 and CDR2: SGHTS, YDEGEE. The CDR3 length is 12 residues. In DNA, the CDR3 is TGTGCCAGCAGCCCAGGGAACTATGGCTACACCTTC. It codes for CASSPGNYGYTF. The variable domain in full, with the rest retrieved from reference TRBV5-8 and TRBJ1-2, is EAGVTQSPTHLIKTRGQQATLRCSPISGHTSVYWYQQALGLGLQFLLWYDEGEERNRGNFPPRFSGRQFPNYSSELNVNALELEDSALYLCASSPGNYGYTFGSGTRLTVV.

J is TRBJ2-7 and V is TRBV7-7; 8 positions agree with TRBD2. This CDR3 region has 16 residues. V shed 5 bases, J shed 0 bases, and the junction held 9 bases outside the gene matches. The germline gives CDR1 SSHAT, CDR2 FNYEAQ (reference sequence). This CDR3 reads CASSPGGGGVSYEQYF. The CDR3 bases are TGTGCCAGCAGCCCCGGGGGGGGAGGGGTCTCCTACGAGCAGTACTTC.

This chain uses TRBV21-1 with TRBJ2-3; TRBD1 is the table's D call, not checked against the DNA. TRBV21-1 is designated a pseudogene. This CDR3 region has 17 residues. The CDR3 nucleotides are TGTGCCAGCAGCAAAGCCCAACAGGGGGAAGGAACAGATACGCAGTATTTT. This sequence encodes CASSKAQQGEGTDTQYF.

This clone was seen a single time. CDR3 residues: CSAQPGTRNTEAFF. The DNA for the CDR3 is TGCAGCGCCCAACCCGGGACAAGGAACACTGAAGCTTTCTTT. The chain uses TRBV29-1 and TRBJ1-1, with a tentative D call TRBD1 (6 bases). V dropped 7 bases and J dropped 1 base, with 16 bases sitting between them. The CDR3 length is 14 residues. CDR1 is SQVTM, CDR2 ANQGSEA, per germline.

The V and J genes are TRBV25-1 and TRBJ2-2, with a weak D call TRBD1 (6 bases). Trimming pared 4 bases from V and 6 bases from J, leaving 12 bases between. The CDR3 is 14 residues long. The V gene's germline CDR1 is MGHDK and CDR2 SYGVNS. CDR3 coding DNA: TGTGCCAGCAGTGCCAGGGGAGTACCCGGGGAGCTGTTTTTT. Translating it yields CASSARGVPGELFF.

This clone was seen only a few times. The gene calls are TRBV5-5 and TRBJ1-3; no firm D call. V was cut by 0 bases and J by 0 bases, with 19 bases left in between. Germline V gene sequence: CDR1 SGHKS, CDR2 YYEKEE (reference sequence). This CDR3 region has 19 residues. The CDR3 protein is CASSLAGEVRPFSGNTIYF. In nucleotides, the CDR3 is TGTGCCAGCAGCTTGGCCGGGGAGGTCAGACCATTCTCTGGAAACACCATATATTTT.

The chain carries TRBV11-2 and TRBJ1-5, with D possibly being TRBD1 (6 bases). CDR1 and CDR2 from the germline V gene are SGHAT and FQNNGV. The CDR3 has 17 residues. V gave up 5 bases and J gave up 2 bases, with 19 bases separating them. Here the CDR3 reads CASSHSSGGWGNQPQHF. CDR3 in DNA: TGTGCCAGCAGCCACAGCTCGGGGGGCTGGGGCAATCAGCCCCAGCATTTT.

The chain employs TRBV5-4 and TRBJ2-7, with D possibly being TRBD2 (5 bases). CDR3 size: 16 residues. The V end was cut by 4 bases, the J end by 5 bases, with 22 bases between. Germline values: CDR1 SGHNT, CDR2 YYREEE (reference sequence). The CDR3 is CASSPRGGGLVDEQYF. CDR3 DNA sequence: TGTGCCAGCAGCCCTAGAGGCGGAGGCCTTGTGGACGAGCAGTACTTC.

This CDR3 is CASSFNTGTGKVGYTF. The CDR3 DNA sequence: TGCGCCAGCAGCTTCAATACCGGGACTGGGAAAGTCGGCTACACCTTC. This chain joins TRBV5-1 and TRBJ1-2; D might be TRBD1 (5 bases). V shed 2 bases and J shed 8 bases, with 22 bases lying between them. The CDR3 runs to 16 residues. The germline V gene has CDR1 SGHRS and CDR2 YFSETQ.

V and J are TRBV7-9 and TRBJ1-5; no firm D call. The length of the CDR3 is 15 residues. Trimming took off 1 base at V and 1 base at J, with 8 bases between the two ends. Germline V lookup: CDR1 SEHNR, CDR2 FQNEAQ (reference sequence). CDR3 nucleotides: TGTGCCAGCAGCTTAGGGGAGACGAGCAATCAGCCCCAGCATTTT. This sequence encodes CASSLGETSNQPQHF.

This chain joins TRBV11-2 and TRBJ2-3, with 10 positions matching TRBD1. The CDR3 is 16 amino acids. Per germline, CDR1 SGHAT and CDR2 FQNNGV. J was trimmed by 4 bases and V by 5 bases; bases with no gene match: 9. CDR3 residues: CASSPKDRGRSDTQYF. CDR3 in DNA: TGTGCCAGCAGCCCTAAAGACAGGGGGCGGTCAGATACGCAGTATTTT.

This rearrangement joins TRBV7-2 to TRBJ2-1, with 9 bases aligning to TRBD2. Trimming at V came to 5 bases and at J to 4 bases, leaving 6 bases not matched to a gene. This CDR3 spans 15 amino acids. CDR1 is SGHTA, CDR2 FQGNSA, per germline. DNA of the CDR3: TGTGCCAGCAGCACCTCAGCGGGGGGTTACAATGAGCAGTTCTTC. Protein sequence: CASSTSAGGYNEQFF.

This chain uses TRBV29-1 with TRBJ2-1; no definite D call. CDR1 is SQVTM, CDR2 ANQGSEA, per germline. V dropped 3 bases and J dropped 6 bases, with 6 bases sitting between them. The CDR3 has 11 amino acids. CDR3: CSVDVVNEQFF. CDR3 nucleotide sequence: TGCAGCGTTGACGTAGTCAATGAGCAGTTCTTC.

Note on this clone: The CDR3 end shows no conserved phenylalanine or tryptophan, and so a read error is likely. The rearrangement uses TRBV30 and TRBJ1-1; no reliable D call. Germline CDR1 GTSNPN, CDR2 SVGIG (reference sequence). The V end was cut by 5 bases, the J end by 11 bases, with 27 bases between. The CDR3 runs to 15 residues. The CDR3 spells CAWLRRGEDLPRAFL. The DNA of the CDR3 is TGTGCCTGGCTCAGGCGTGGGGAGGACCTGCCCCGGGCTTTCCTT.

The chain links TRBV9 to TRBJ2-2; a possible D gene is TRBD1 (6 bases). Deletions cut 4 bases from V and 6 bases from J, with 19 bases between. This CDR3 spans 16 amino acids. Germline CDR1 SGDLS, CDR2 YYNGEE. This CDR3 is CASSFQGSWGSGELFF. Written as DNA, the CDR3 is TGTGCCAGCAGCTTTCAGGGGTCATGGGGTTCCGGGGAGCTGTTTTTT.

The chain joins TRBV5-5 to TRBJ2-1; D unclear. CDR1 and CDR2 (germline): SGHKS, YYEKEE (reference sequence). The ends were cut back, 0 bases at V and 0 bases at J, with 13 bases in the middle. The CDR3 runs to 17 residues. The CDR3 DNA follows: TGTGCCAGCAGCTTGGAGTTGGCGGTGAGCTCCTACAATGAGCAGTTCTTC. This sequence encodes CASSLELAVSSYNEQFF.

The gene calls are TRBV7-2 and TRBJ2-1; TRBD1 matches 9 bases. V was clipped by 5 bases and J by 9 bases; unmatched bases: 11. This CDR3 has 15 residues. Germline values: CDR1 SGHTA, CDR2 FQGNSA. The CDR3 region has the DNA TGTGCCAGCAGCCTCCGGGACAGGGTGGATGGTGAGCAGTTCTTC. Translated: CASSLRDRVDGEQFF.

The V call is TRBV10-3, the J call TRBJ1-2; TRBD1 agrees at 7 bases. CDR3 length: 15 amino acids. The V gene end was trimmed by 11 bases and the J gene end by 2 bases; junction bases not matched to a gene: 14. Germline V gene lookup returns CDR1 ENHRY and CDR2 SYGVKD. The CDR3 DNA reads as TGTGCCTCCTCTCAGTCAACAGGGGAAAACTATGGCTACACCTTC. This sequence encodes CASSQSTGENYGYTF.

There are a few counts of this clone. V gene TRBV7-6 combines with J gene TRBJ1-2; 7 bases match TRBD1. This CDR3 is 12 amino acids long. CDR1 and CDR2 from the germline V gene are SGHVS and FNYEAQ. Trimming removed 5 bases from V and 7 bases from J; junction bases left unmatched: 4. CDR3 DNA sequence: TGTGCCAGCAGCCCGGACAGGTCTGGCTACACCTTC. Translated, it gives CASSPDRSGYTF.

This chain uses TRBV5-6 with TRBJ1-5; 7 nucleotides align to TRBD1. The CDR3 is made up of 16 amino acids. Trimming at V came to 0 bases and at J to 3 bases, leaving 6 bases not matched to a gene. Germline V CDR1 and CDR2: SGHDT, YYEEEE. The DNA of the CDR3 is TGTGCCAGCAGCTTGGCCGGGGGACAGCTCAATCAGCCCCAGCATTTT. Its translation is CASSLAGGQLNQPQHF. Using reference TRBV5-6 and TRBJ1-5 for the parts outside the CDR3, the full variable domain is DAGVTQSPTHLIKTRGQQVTLRCSPKSGHDTVSWYQQALGQGPQFIFQYYEEEERQRGNFPDRFSGHQFPNYSSELNVNALLLGDSALYLCASSLAGGQLNQPQHFGDGTRLSIL.